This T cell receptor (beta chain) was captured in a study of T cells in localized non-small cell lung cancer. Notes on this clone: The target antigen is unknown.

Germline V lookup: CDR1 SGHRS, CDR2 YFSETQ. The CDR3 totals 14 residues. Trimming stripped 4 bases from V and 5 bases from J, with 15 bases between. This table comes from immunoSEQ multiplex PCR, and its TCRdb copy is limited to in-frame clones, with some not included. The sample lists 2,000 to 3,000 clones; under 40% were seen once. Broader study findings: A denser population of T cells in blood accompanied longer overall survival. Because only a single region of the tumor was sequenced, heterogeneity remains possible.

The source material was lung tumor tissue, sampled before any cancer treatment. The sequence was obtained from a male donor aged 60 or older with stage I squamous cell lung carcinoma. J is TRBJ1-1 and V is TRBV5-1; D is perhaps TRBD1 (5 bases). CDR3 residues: CASSPEGRKTEAFF. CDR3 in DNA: TGCGCCAGCAGCCCGGAGGGGCGTAAGACTGAAGCTTTCTTT.